This entry features one TCR beta chain sequence. The antigen is not known. The data belong to a study of cytomegalovirus exposure and HLA in healthy donors. Overall study findings and caveats: Segments of the TCR beta V type were, in most cases, productive about 87% or about 30% of the time in an earlier analysis. The study assumed roughly uniform donor sequencing depth for presence/absence analyses. CMV serostatus was the sole immune exposure information available.

The CDR3 contains 16 residues. Germline lookup yields CDR1 KGHSH and CDR2 LQKENI. Trimming took off 3 bases at V and 2 bases at J, with 16 bases between the two ends. 60 Vbeta and 13 Jbeta primers were used in PCR. Original handling: Later reanalysis found approximately 80 million unique TCR beta chains, roughly 10 million of them shared. Sequencing was performed with immunoSEQ multiplex PCR; in TCRdb, only in-frame clones are kept and a portion is missing. V, J and clone size are those of that table, while D and trimming were read from the DNA. The repertoire table contains 80,000 to 100,000 clones. The specimen was PBMCs. This chain connects TRBV18 to TRBJ1-1; maybe TRBD1 (6 bases). This clonotype originated in a woman in her twenties or thirties in good health and CMV-seronegative. The CDR3 protein is CASSPRTGLGNTEAFF. For the CDR3, the DNA is TGTGCCAGCTCACCTCGCACAGGGTTGGGCAACACTGAAGCTTTCTTT.